The 26 T cell receptor beta chains below all came from one sample that was sequenced in a study of CD4 T cells in relation to SARS-CoV-2 and coronaviruses. Before the COVID-19 pandemic, during about 2011-2019, CD4+ T cells were taken from unexposed donors. TCRdb's table, derived via immunoSEQ multiplex PCR, lists solely in-frame clones and lacks some. The sample shows about 64,000 clones, about 94% of them seen only once. Specimen: naive CD4+ T cells from PBMCs. Subset defined: naive CD4+ T cells isolated by negative enrichment. The origin of the receptors is a human donor in good health.

The V call is TRBV7-2, the J call TRBJ1-5, with 7 bases lining up with TRBD1. There are 16 residues in the CDR3. Germline CDR1 SGHTA, CDR2 FQGNSA. The J segment lost 1 base and the V segment lost 6 bases, leaving 9 bases of the junction unmatched. This CDR3 reads CASSSQGGRSNQPQHF. The CDR3 bases are TGTGCCAGCAGTTCCCAGGGGGGAAGGAGCAATCAGCCCCAGCATTTT.

V is TRBV5-1 and J is TRBJ2-1; 8 bases fit TRBD1. Germline V gene sequence: CDR1 SGHRS, CDR2 YFSETQ. V was pared by 0 bases and J by 7 bases, with 6 bases of the junction left unmatched. The CDR3 extends over 15 amino acids. The CDR3 sequence: CASSLAGTGGNEQFF. The CDR3 DNA is TGCGCCAGCAGCTTGGCCGGGACAGGCGGGAATGAGCAGTTCTTC.

The chain couples TRBV7-2 to TRBJ1-2; D unclear. The CDR3 is made up of 13 amino acids. CDR1 is SGHTA, CDR2 FQGNSA, per germline. V shed 4 bases and J shed 9 bases, with 15 bases lying between them. The DNA for the CDR3 is TGTGCCAGCAGCTCCGGGTCCCTGGGGAGCTACACCTTC. This translates into CASSSGSLGSYTF.

This clone is a singleton in its sample. This chain uses TRBV12-3 or TRBV12-4 with TRBJ2-7, with D tentatively TRBD2 (5 bases). V was pared by 1 base and J by 7 bases, with 11 bases between. There are 13 residues in the CDR3. CDR3 bases: TGTGCCAGCAGTTTAGGTGGTACGGGAGAGCAGTACTTC. This gives the protein CASSLGGTGEQYF.

J is TRBJ1-1 and V is TRBV30, with 8 bases that match TRBD1. The ends lost 3 bases at V and 0 bases at J; junction bases unmatched: 6. The CDR3 loop spans 15 amino acids. Germline-derived CDR1 and CDR2 are GTSNPN and SVGIG (reference sequence). The DNA for the CDR3 is TGTGCCTGGAGGAGACAGGGGACCCTGAACACTGAAGCTTTCTTT. Translating gives CAWRRQGTLNTEAFF.

This rearrangement joins TRBV18 to TRBJ2-3; D unclear. Germline V gene data show CDR1 as KGHSH and CDR2 as LQKENI. This CDR3 comprises 15 residues. V gave up 2 bases and J gave up 0 bases, with 9 bases separating them. The DNA of the CDR3 is TGTGCCAGCTCACCAGGGCAGCTCAGCACAGATACGCAGTATTTT. Its protein product is CASSPGQLSTDTQYF. Variable domain in full (rest from reference TRBV18 and TRBJ2-3): NAGVMQNPRHLVRRRGQEARLRCSPMKGHSHVYWYRQLPEEGLKFMVYLQKENIIDESGMPKERFSAEFPKEGPSILRIQQVVRGDSAAYFCASSPGQLSTDTQYFGPGTRLTVL.

The genes are TRBV28 and TRBJ1-5; maybe TRBD1 (6 bases). CDR1 and CDR2 from the germline V gene are MDHEN and SYDVKM. V lost 5 bases, J lost 1 base, and 15 bases lay in between. The CDR3 is 16 amino acids. The CDR3 region is CASSDGQFSSNQPQHF. The CDR3 DNA sequence: TGTGCCAGCAGTGACGGACAGTTCTCGAGCAATCAGCCCCAGCATTTT.

This clone was picked up one time. The V call is TRBV7-2, the J call TRBJ2-7, with 14 positions matching TRBD2. V lost 5 bases to trimming and J lost 3 bases; unmatched junction nucleotides: 6. Per germline, CDR1 SGHTA and CDR2 FQGNSA. The CDR3 runs 16 residues. CDR3 protein: CASSAGTSGSLYEQYF. CDR3 DNA sequence: TGTGCCAGCAGCGCGGGGACTAGCGGGAGCCTCTACGAGCAGTACTTC.

The gene calls are TRBV28 and TRBJ1-2; TRBD1 aligns across 9 bases. Germline V gene lookup returns CDR1 MDHEN and CDR2 SYDVKM. The CDR3 length is 15 residues. V shed 10 bases, J shed 0 bases, and the junction held 9 bases outside the gene matches. The CDR3 loop is CATTTGGQSNYGYTF. In DNA form, the CDR3 reads TGTGCCACCACTACAGGGGGCCAGTCTAACTATGGCTACACCTTC.

The CDR3 DNA follows: TGTGCCAGTAGTATAGCGGCTAGCGGGAGGGTTCGCGGAGATACGCAGTATTTT. Protein: CASSIAASGRVRGDTQYF. This sequence joins TRBV19 and TRBJ2-3; 12 bases line up with TRBD2. The junction had 10 bases not matched to a gene; V was cut back by 1 base and J by 5 bases. The germline gives CDR1 LNHDA, CDR2 SQIVND (reference sequence). This CDR3 is 18 amino acids long.

This chain uses TRBV6-5 with TRBJ1-1, with D maybe TRBD1 (5 bases). The length of the CDR3 is 11 residues. V dropped 8 bases and J dropped 4 bases, with 8 bases sitting between them. Looked up from germline, CDR1 is MNHEY and CDR2 is SVGAGI. CDR3 residues: CASVGGTEAFF. CDR3 DNA: TGTGCCAGCGTCGGGGGCACTGAAGCTTTCTTT.

In its sample, this clone was seen a few times. This chain joins TRBV6-6 and TRBJ1-5; 7 positions match TRBD1. The V and J ends lost 6 bases and 4 bases, in that order; junction bases with no gene match: 3. The CDR3 totals 13 residues. CDR1 is MNHNY and CDR2 is SVGAGI in the germline V gene (reference sequence). The CDR3 spells CASRTGINQPQHF. The CDR3, as DNA: TGTGCCAGCAGGACAGGGATTAATCAGCCCCAGCATTTT.

V is TRBV6-1 and J is TRBJ2-1; 10 bases are shared with TRBD2. The CDR3 runs 16 residues. Trimming removed 4 bases from V and 8 bases from J; junction bases left unmatched: 11. The germline gives CDR1 MNHNS, CDR2 SASEGT. CDR3 DNA: TGTGCCAGCAGTGGGCATGGACTAGCGGTCGGCGATGAGCAGTTCTTC. Its protein product is CASSGHGLAVGDEQFF.

The V call is TRBV28, the J call TRBJ1-1, with D perhaps TRBD1 (6 bases). CDR1 is MDHEN, CDR2 SYDVKM, per germline. The CDR3 length is 18 residues. Trimming removed 7 bases from V and 1 base from J, with 25 bases in between. CDR3 amino acids: CASTLSTGNLGANTEAFF. CDR3 sequence (DNA): TGTGCCAGCACTCTAAGTACAGGGAACTTGGGGGCGAACACTGAAGCTTTCTTT.

This clone showed up just once. The V call is TRBV7-3, the J call TRBJ2-3; D remains unclear. The ends were cut back, 2 bases at V and 4 bases at J, with 4 bases in the middle. The CDR3 is made up of 12 amino acids. Germline V gives CDR1 SGHTA, CDR2 FQGTGA. This CDR3 reads CASSLGADTQYF. DNA of the CDR3: TGTGCCAGCAGCTTAGGGGCAGATACGCAGTATTTT.

The chain recombines TRBV11-2 with TRBJ2-1; maybe TRBD2 (6 bases). V was cut by 5 bases and J by 8 bases, with 16 bases left in between. The CDR3 runs 14 residues. Germline lookup yields CDR1 SGHAT and CDR2 FQNNGV. CDR3 in amino acids: CASSRWDFVDEQFF. DNA for the CDR3: TGTGCCAGCAGCAGATGGGACTTTGTCGATGAGCAGTTCTTC. Complete variable domain (other parts from reference TRBV11-2 and TRBJ2-1): EAGVAQSPRYKIIEKRQSVAFWCNPISGHATLYWYQQILGQGPKLLIQFQNNGVVDDSQLPKDRFSAERLKGVDSTLKIQPAKLEDSAVYLCASSRWDFVDEQFFGPGTRLTVL.

To note about this clone: The sample contains more than one DNA sequence encoding this CDR3. The CDR3 nucleotides read TGTGCCATCAGTGGGACAGGGAACACTGAAGCTTTCTTT. Translated, it gives CAISGTGNTEAFF. The chain is built from TRBV10-3 and TRBJ1-1; 7 positions agree with TRBD1. The junction had 0 bases not matched to a gene; V was cut back by 4 bases and J by 1 base. CDR1 is ENHRY and CDR2 is SYGVKD in the germline V gene. The CDR3 length is 13 residues.

V and J are TRBV5-1 and TRBJ2-3, with 12 bases identical to TRBD2. The CDR3 consists of 15 residues. Germline V gene lookup returns CDR1 SGHRS and CDR2 YFSETQ. The V segment lost 5 bases and the J segment 4 bases; nucleotides outside the gene matches: 5. CDR3 protein: CASRRTSGAPDTQYF. The DNA of the CDR3 is TGCGCCAGCAGGCGGACTAGCGGGGCCCCAGATACGCAGTATTTT.

V is TRBV28 and J is TRBJ2-1; D is perhaps TRBD1 (5 bases). Trimming removed 3 bases at V and 4 bases at J, with 10 bases between. Germline V lookup: CDR1 MDHEN, CDR2 SYDVKM. This CDR3 has 14 amino acids. CDR3 loop: CASSLYRPYNEQFF. Here the CDR3 DNA reads TGTGCCAGCAGTTTGTACAGGCCTTACAATGAGCAGTTCTTC. Supplemented by reference TRBV28 and TRBJ2-1, the full variable domain reads DVKVTQSSRYLVKRTGEKVFLECVQDMDHENMFWYRQDPGLGLRLIYFSYDVKMKEKGDIPEGYSVSREKKERFSLILESASTNQTSMYLCASSLYRPYNEQFFGPGTRLTVL.

The genes are TRBV5-1 and TRBJ2-5; D remains unclear. This CDR3 has 15 amino acids. CDR1 and CDR2 from the germline V gene are SGHRS and YFSETQ. V lost 1 base, J lost 1 base, and 11 bases lay in between. CDR3 loop: CASSLTGLSQETQYF. In nucleotides, the CDR3 is TGCGCCAGCAGCTTGACTGGGTTAAGCCAAGAGACCCAGTACTTC.

J is TRBJ2-2 and V is TRBV2, with 8 bases identical to TRBD2. The CDR3 length is 15 residues. Germline V gene data show CDR1 as SNHLY and CDR2 as FYNNEI. With 6 bases clipped from V and 1 base from J, the junction kept 4 bases outside the gene matches. The CDR3 DNA follows: TGTGCCAGCAGGCAACTAGCGGTGAACACCGGGGAGCTGTTTTTT. This sequence encodes CASRQLAVNTGELFF.

The V gene is TRBV10-2, the J gene TRBJ1-6; TRBD1 might be the D (5 bases). The germline gives CDR1 WSHSY, CDR2 SAAADI. The CDR3 is 14 residues long. Trimming took off 11 bases at V and 8 bases at J, with 19 bases between the two ends. As DNA, the CDR3 is TGCGCCGCAACCCTCGGGGGATTTGATTCACCCCTCCACTTT. Protein: CAATLGGFDSPLHF.

V is TRBV5-1 and J is TRBJ2-1; TRBD2 matches 7 bases. This CDR3 comprises 14 residues. V was clipped by 6 bases and J by 4 bases; unmatched bases: 7. Germline-derived CDR1 and CDR2 are SGHRS and YFSETQ. This CDR3 reads CASKEGGPYNEQFF. The CDR3 nucleotides are TGCGCCAGCAAGGAGGGAGGGCCTTACAATGAGCAGTTCTTC.

This clone was detected only once. The CDR3 DNA is TGTGCCATCAGTACCGGACCCAATACCATGGATACGCAGTATTTT. This translates into CAISTGPNTMDTQYF. The chain combines TRBV10-3 with TRBJ2-3; the D is unclear. Trimming pared 5 bases from V and 6 bases from J, leaving 18 bases between. Per germline, CDR1 ENHRY and CDR2 SYGVKD. The CDR3 consists of 15 residues.

V and J are TRBV5-4 and TRBJ2-1, with D uncertain. The V and J ends lost 0 bases and 7 bases respectively, with 17 bases between them. This CDR3 is 16 amino acids long. The V gene's germline CDR1 is SGHNT and CDR2 YYREEE (reference sequence). The CDR3 nucleotides read TGTGCCAGCAGCTTGGTACCGTCCAAAAATTGGAATGAGCAGTTCTTC. Amino acids: CASSLVPSKNWNEQFF.

The chain employs TRBV7-3 and TRBJ2-7; 10 nucleotides match TRBD2. The V gene end was trimmed by 2 bases and the J gene end by 2 bases; junction bases not matched to a gene: 3. The V gene's germline CDR1 is SGHTA and CDR2 FQGTGA. This CDR3 region has 15 residues. The CDR3 loop reads CASSLASGSTYEQYF. CDR3 coding DNA: TGTGCCAGCAGCTTAGCTAGCGGGAGTACCTACGAGCAGTACTTC.